This T cell receptor (beta chain) was sequenced in a study of T cell responses to AZD1222 COVID-19 vaccine. Broader study findings: Repertoire sampling occurred only after the peak T cell response.

The length of the CDR3 is 16 residues. Looked up from germline, CDR1 is MDHEN and CDR2 is SYDVKM. J was trimmed by 5 bases and V by 2 bases; bases with no gene match: 9. With respect to this clone: Its antigen is not known.

Pooled in the analysis were second doses at about 4 or about 12 weeks. Produced via immunoSEQ multiplex PCR; TCRdb's table is partial and in-frame only. The profile shows 130,000 or so clones, roughly 93% of them singletons. Sample: peripheral blood, taken 28 days after the second AZD1222 dose. V is TRBV28 and J is TRBJ1-1; 9 nucleotides align to TRBD1. The TCR sequence derives from an adult who received the AZD1222 COVID-19 vaccine. CDR3 region: CASSLGRDRVGTEAFF. For the CDR3, the DNA is TGTGCCAGCAGTTTAGGGAGGGACAGGGTAGGTACTGAAGCTTTCTTT.